This is a list of T cell receptor beta chains from one sample in a study of identifying expanded T cells in peripheral blood. Libraries were prepared by immunoSEQ multiplex PCR; TCRdb keeps only in-frame clonotypes and omits some of them. The table includes more than 65,000 clones, 89% detected once. The specimen sequenced was blood. These receptors originate from a person aged 18-69 years in good health. The CDR3 runs from the conserved cysteine through the conserved F or W. D genes are given only for firm matches. Only part of the rows carry a size: once, few, many, or a class if the clone is expanded.

>TRBD2|.|TRBJ2-7|TRBV19
TGTGCCAGTAGTTTCCTGACTAGCGGGGGGCCTCCTAAGTCCTACGAGCAGTACTTC
CASSFLTSGGPPKSYEQYF
>TRBD1|.|TRBJ1-5|TRBV7-2
TGTGCCAGCAGCCCAGCGGCGGACAGGGGAAGTCATTTT
CASSPAADRGSHF
>.|.|TRBJ2-7|TRBV9
TGTGCCAGCAGCGTAGATTCAGGGATGGGGCCCTACGAGCAGTACTTC
CASSVDSGMGPYEQYF
>.|.|TRBJ2-7|TRBV6-6
TGTGCCAGCAAGGTCTCCTACGAGCAGTACTTC
CASKVSYEQYF
>TRBD1|.|TRBJ2-7|TRBV19
TGTGCCAGTAGCCCGGCACAGGGGGTCTACGAGCAGTACTTC
CASSPAQGVYEQYF
>.|once|TRBJ2-5|TRBV7-2
TGTGCCAGCAACCTGGTCGCCAGGGGAATCCAAGAGACCCAGTACTTC
CASNLVARGIQETQYF
>.|.|TRBJ1-2|TRBV5-4
TGTGCCAGCAGCTCTGGACCGCCTTTCAGAGGAAACTATGGCTACACCTTC
CASSSGPPFRGNYGYTF
>.|.|TRBJ2-7|TRBV6-1
TGTGCCAGCATCTCCCTCGCGAGGTCCTACGAGCAGTACTTC
CASISLARSYEQYF
>.|.|TRBJ1-1|TRBV30
TGTGCCTGGAGTGGGATGAACACTGAAGCTTTCTTT
CAWSGMNTEAFF
>.|.|TRBJ2-5|TRBV7-8
TGTGCCAGCAGCTCGGGACTGATACCTCAAGAGACCCAGTACTTC
CASSSGLIPQETQYF
>.|.|TRBJ2-2|TRBV5-1
TGCGCCAGCAGCTTTCAAACGGACGGGGAGCTGTTTTTT
CASSFQTDGELFF
>TRBD2|.|TRBJ2-1|TRBV2
TGTGCCAGGAAAAAGGGACTAGCTCAACCCCCATTCCCTTCAAATGAGCAGTTCTTC
CARKKGLAQPPFPSNEQFF
>.|.|TRBJ2-3|TRBV7-9
TGTGCCAGCAGCCTCACAGATACGCAGTATTTT
CASSLTDTQYF
>.|.|TRBJ1-2|TRBV6-5
TGTGCCAGCAGTTCCTCCCAGGGAATTGGCTACACCTTC
CASSSSQGIGYTF
>.|.|TRBJ2-5|TRBV20-1
TGCAGGGCAGAGTACCAAGAGACCCAGTACTTC
CRAEYQETQYF
>.|.|TRBJ2-1|TRBV5-4
TGTGCCAGCTTTAACCAGGGAGGGGGGAATGAGCAGTTCTTC
CASFNQGGGNEQFF
>.|.|TRBJ2-3|TRBV7-6
TGTGCCAGCAGCCTCAGCGGCACAGATACGCAGTATTTT
CASSLSGTDTQYF
>.|.|TRBJ2-7|TRBV7-2
TGTGCCAGCAGCTTAGATTTAGGGTCAAGACTTAGCGAGCAGTACTTC
CASSLDLGSRLSEQYF
>TRBD1|.|TRBJ1-4|TRBV6-6
TGTGCCAGCAGTCAAGGACAGGGCTCAACTAATGAAAAACTGTTTTTT
CASSQGQGSTNEKLFF
>.|.|TRBJ1-5|TRBV19
TGTGCCAGTAAGTACAGCCGTTATAGCAATCAGCCCCAGCATTTT
CASKYSRYSNQPQHF
>TRBD1|once|TRBJ2-2|TRBV5-1
TGCGCCAGCAGGCGGGACAGGGCGAACGGGGAGCTGTTTTTT
CASRRDRANGELFF
>TRBD2|once|TRBJ2-1|TRBV18
TGTGCCAGCTCATCGGGACTAGCGGGAGCCTACAATGAGCAGTTCTTC
CASSSGLAGAYNEQFF
>.|.|TRBJ2-7|TRBV6-1
TGTGCCAGCAGTGTTCAGGAAGGGGTTATCTACGAGCAGTACTTC
CASSVQEGVIYEQYF
>TRBD1|once|TRBJ2-3|TRBV11-3
TGTGCCAGCAGCCCAGACGGACAGGGTTCGTCTACGCAGTATTTT
CASSPDGQGSSTQYF
>TRBD2|.|TRBJ2-2|TRBV7-3
TGTGCCAGCAGCCCGATAGCGGGGGGGAACACCGGGGAGCTGTTTTTT
CASSPIAGGNTGELFF
>TRBD1|.|TRBJ1-1|TRBV7-9
TGTGCCAGCAGCTGGGGACAGGGGACTGAAGCTTTCTTT
CASSWGQGTEAFF
>.|.|TRBJ1-2|TRBV7-8
TGTGCCAGCAGCTTTGACATTGCTGGGTATGGCTACACCTTC
CASSFDIAGYGYTF
>.|.|TRBJ1-6|TRBV9
TGTGCCAGCAGCTTTGGGGAACTTAATTCACCCCTCCACTTT
CASSFGELNSPLHF
>.|.|TRBJ1-2|TRBV27
TGTGCCAGCAGCCTTAACAGTGCCGGAGGCTACACCTTC
CASSLNSAGGYTF
>.|.|TRBJ2-3|TRBV19
TGTGCCACGACGGCAAGGACTAGCACAGATACGCAGTATTTT
CATTARTSTDTQYF
>TRBD2|.|TRBJ2-7|TRBV5-1
TGCGCCAGCAGCCGTGGGGGTGGGAAGCGGGACTCCTACGAGCAGTACTTC
CASSRGGGKRDSYEQYF
>.|once|TRBJ2-1|TRBV5-1
TGCGCCAGCAGCGTGAGAGACAGCGATGAGCAGTTCTTC
CASSVRDSDEQFF
>.|few|TRBJ1-4|TRBV4-1
TGCGCCAGCAGCCAAGAAAATCAACTCCCTAAACTGTTTTTT
CASSQENQLPKLFF
>.|.|TRBJ2-7|TRBV9
TGTGCCAGCAGCCGGACAGACCTTTCCTACGAGCAGTACTTC
CASSRTDLSYEQYF
>.|.|TRBJ2-5|TRBV27
TGTGCCAGCAGTTCGGGAGGGGGCTTCCAAGAGACCCAGTACTTC
CASSSGGGFQETQYF
>.|few|TRBJ2-1|TRBV11-2
TGTGCCAGCAGCTCTCTCTTCGGTCCGACGGGGAATGAGCAGTTCTTC
CASSSLFGPTGNEQFF
>.|.|TRBJ2-3|TRBV2
TGTGCCAGCAACATGCTATTAGCAGATACGCAGTATTTT
CASNMLLADTQYF
>.|.|TRBJ2-3|TRBV19
TGTGCCAGTAGTGACCCCCAAACTAGCCCCCCGGGCACAGATACGCAGTATTTT
CASSDPQTSPPGTDTQYF
>.|.|TRBJ2-2|TRBV20-1
TGCAGTGCCCCCAAAGCCGGGGAGCTGTTTTTT
CSAPKAGELFF
>.|once|TRBJ2-1|TRBV6-1
TGTGCCAGCACGCCGCGGGAACCGAAAAATGAGCAGTTCTTC
CASTPREPKNEQFF
>.|.|TRBJ2-7|TRBV7-2
TGTGCCAGCAGCTTAGATGGAGCCGGAGTACCCTACGAGCAGTACTTC
CASSLDGAGVPYEQYF
>.|once|TRBJ2-4|TRBV5-6
TGTGCCAGCAGCTTGAACAGGCTAACCAAAAACATTCAGTACTTC
CASSLNRLTKNIQYF